This record concerns one TCR beta chain sequence. Healthy bone marrow donors supplied every sample. 13 Jbeta primers and 60 Vbeta primers were used for the PCR. The method was immunoSEQ multiplex PCR; TCRdb's version includes in-frame clones alone and lacks a portion of them. Found here are about 96,000 clones, around 79% of them singletons; the top ten hold 13% to 15%. Germline assignment: CDR1 MNHEY and CDR2 SMNVEV (reference sequence). The V end lost 10 bases, the J end lost 0 bases, and 13 bases lay between the germline ends. The CDR3 totals 13 residues. These data come from a study of cytomegalovirus exposure and HLA in healthy donors.

The receptor was isolated from a woman in her 70s in good health and CMV-seropositive. The chain joins TRBV27 to TRBJ2-7; D is undetermined. The sequencing sample was made of PBMCs. CDR3 region: CATWSAVSYEQYF. The CDR3 nucleotides are TGTGCCACCTGGTCGGCGGTCTCCTACGAGCAGTACTTC.